Below are 2 T cell receptor beta chains sequenced from a single sample in a study of patients and donors after allogeneic stem cell transplantation. TCRdb reprocessed the RT-PCR reads with MiXCR, giving one entry per CDR3 protein. The repertoire consists of about 150,000 distinct CDR3 sequences, with about 36% occurring once and the leading ten covering 50% to 65%. Specimen: blood, either unsorted or a sorted T cell fraction (not recorded which). These receptors originate from a human donor who was either an allogeneic HSCT recipient or a stem cell or donor lymphocyte infusion donor (not recorded which). It is not recorded whose cells these are; they may come from a transplant donor.

This clonotype has a handful of counts. The chain couples TRBV15 to TRBJ1-5; D remains ambiguous. V was cut by 9 bases and J by 4 bases, with 19 bases left in between. CDR3 length: 15 amino acids. Germline CDR1 reads LNHNV; CDR2 reads YYDKDF (reference sequence). The CDR3 coding sequence is TGTGCCACTACAGCAGAGAGCTGCGGGAATCAGCCCCAGCATTTT. This sequence encodes CATTAESCGNQPQHF.

This clonotype has more than one count but fewer than ten. V gene TRBV20-1 combines with J gene TRBJ1-4; D remains ambiguous. CDR1 and CDR2 (germline): DFQATT, SNEGSKA (reference sequence). CDR3 length: 12 residues. The ends were cut back, 7 bases at V and 4 bases at J, with 10 bases in the middle. DNA of the CDR3: TGCAGTGGGTTGACCGGTAATGAAAAACTGTTTTTT. Translated, it gives CSGLTGNEKLFF.